This T cell receptor (beta chain) was identified in a study of T-cell memory formation after mild COVID-19. TCRdb used MiXCR to reprocess the 5' RACE reads, holding one entry per CDR3 protein. The sample includes around 340,000 distinct CDR3 sequences, roughly an eighth of them seen just once. About this clonotype itself: Its cognate antigen is unknown.

Findings and caveats of the study: Day 15 to 85 contracting clones showed balanced CD4/CD8; day 15 to 37 expanders favored CD4+. Clones which contracted sat mainly in CM and EM if CD4+, and in EMRA if CD8+.

This CDR3 has 16 residues. Germline CDR1 reads KGHSH; CDR2 reads LQKENI. Trimming pared 3 bases from V and 0 bases from J, leaving 12 bases between. This rearrangement joins TRBV18 to TRBJ1-3; D remains unclear. Sequencing was carried out using PBMCs or a T cell subset sorted from them (not recorded which). The TCR sequence derives from a man aged 18 to 30 who had mild COVID-19 (a few samples of this study predate the infection). Cell type and time point are not known. This CDR3 reads CASSPATPSSGNTIYF. Here the CDR3 DNA reads TGTGCCAGCTCACCGGCGACACCGAGCTCTGGAAACACCATATATTTT.